This TCR beta chain comes out of a study of T cell responses to AZD1222 COVID-19 vaccine. Study information: Pooled in the analysis were second doses at about 4 or about 12 weeks.

Trimming stripped 4 bases from V and 5 bases from J, with 8 bases between. The germline gives CDR1 MDHEN, CDR2 SYDVKM. This CDR3 is 12 amino acids long. Sequencing used immunoSEQ multiplex PCR; TCRdb keeps in-frame clones, though not all of them. The sample gives roughly 100,000 clones, approximately 90% of which show up once; about 2.5% is in the top ten. The chain carries TRBV28 and TRBJ1-1, with D perhaps TRBD1 (5 bases). The clonotype was recovered from an adult in good health. This specimen was peripheral blood, taken on day 0 of AZD1222 vaccination. CDR3 amino acids: CASSWGGTEAFF. In nucleotides, the CDR3 is TGTGCCAGCAGTTGGGGGGGGACTGAAGCTTTCTTT.